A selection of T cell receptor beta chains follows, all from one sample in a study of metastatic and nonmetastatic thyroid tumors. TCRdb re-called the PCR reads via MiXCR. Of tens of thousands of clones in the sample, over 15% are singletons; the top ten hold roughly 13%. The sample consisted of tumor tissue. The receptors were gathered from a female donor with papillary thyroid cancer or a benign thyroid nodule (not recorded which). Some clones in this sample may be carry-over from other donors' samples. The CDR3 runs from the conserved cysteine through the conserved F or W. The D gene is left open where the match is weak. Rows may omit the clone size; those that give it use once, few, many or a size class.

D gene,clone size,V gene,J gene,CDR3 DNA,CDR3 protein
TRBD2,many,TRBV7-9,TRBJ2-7,TGTGCCAGCAGCTTAAGACTAGCGGGGGTCGAAGAGCAGTACTTC,CASSLRLAGVEEQYF
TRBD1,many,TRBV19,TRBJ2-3,TGTGCCAGTAGTACCTCCGGGACAGTCACAGATACGCAGTATTTT,CASSTSGTVTDTQYF
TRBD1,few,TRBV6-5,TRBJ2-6,TGTGCCAGCAATTCACCGACAGGGGAAAGCTCTGGGGCCAATGTCCTGACTTTC,CASNSPTGESSGANVLTF
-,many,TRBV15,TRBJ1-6,TGTGCCACCAGCAGGCTTCAACGTGGGGAATCACCCCTCCACTTT,CATSRLQRGESPLHF
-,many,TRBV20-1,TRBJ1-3,TGCAGTGCTTTGGCTGCGGTGGCTGGAAACACCATATATTTT,CSALAAVAGNTIYF
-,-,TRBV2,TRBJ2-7,TGTGCCAGCACGGCGAGCGGGACAGGTCCCTACGAGCAGTACTTC,CASTASGTGPYEQYF
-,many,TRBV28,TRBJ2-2,TGTGCCAGCACCCTGGTGGCAGCCGGGGAGCTGTTTTTT,CASTLVAAGELFF
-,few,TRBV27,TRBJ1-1,TGTGCCAGCATTTCTCTTCAACGGCGAGCTGAAGCTTTTTTT,CASISLQRRAEAFF
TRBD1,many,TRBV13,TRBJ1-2,TGTGCCAGCAGCTTAGAAGGGACAGGGGGCGGGAACTATGGCTACACCTTC,CASSLEGTGGGNYGYTF
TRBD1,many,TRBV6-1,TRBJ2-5,TGTGCCAGCAGTGAAGTCCCAGGGGGCTTAGAGACCCAGTACTTC,CASSEVPGGLETQYF
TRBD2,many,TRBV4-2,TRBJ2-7,TGTGCCAGCAGCCAGTATTTATCTAGCGGGAGCTCCTACGAGCAGTACTTC,CASSQYLSSGSSYEQYF
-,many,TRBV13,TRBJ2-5,TGTGCCAGCAGCTTAGCCATTGAGGTAGGAGAGACCCAGTACTTC,CASSLAIEVGETQYF
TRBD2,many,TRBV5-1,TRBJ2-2,TGCGCCAGCAGCCCGGGGACTAGCGGGAGCAAGGGCGGGGAGCTGTTTTTT,CASSPGTSGSKGGELFF
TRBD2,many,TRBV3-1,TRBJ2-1,TGTGCCAGCAGCCACGGGACTAGCTGGAAAAATGAGCAGTTCTTC,CASSHGTSWKNEQFF
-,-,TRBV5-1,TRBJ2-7,TGCGCCAGCAGCATTACCCCCGGTACCTCCTACGAGCAGTACTTC,CASSITPGTSYEQYF
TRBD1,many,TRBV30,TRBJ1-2,TGTGCCTGCTTGGCTCCGGGACAGAAAATCTATGGCTACACCTTC,CACLAPGQKIYGYTF